Below, one T cell receptor beta chain is given with its context. Its antigen is undetermined. This record belongs to a study of T cell responses to AZD1222 COVID-19 vaccine. The repertoire was sequenced with immunoSEQ multiplex PCR; TCRdb's copy has only in-frame clones and lacks some. The sample yields 90,000 to 95,000 clones, roughly 90% seen once. Study-level results: The study found Spike-specific TCR breadth and depth rose after two AZD1222 doses. It was only after the peak T cell response that any repertoires were sampled.

Trimming shortened V by 0 bases and J by 6 bases, and 8 bases separated the two germline ends. This CDR3 contains 13 residues. Germline V gene data show CDR1 as MNHEY and CDR2 as SMNVEV (reference sequence). This receptor was obtained from an adult who received the AZD1222 COVID-19 vaccine. The chain joins TRBV27 to TRBJ1-1; no reliable D call. Material: peripheral blood, obtained 28 days after the second AZD1222 dose. This chain's CDR3 is CASSLSGQAEAFF. CDR3 coding DNA: TGTGCCAGCAGTTTATCGGGCCAGGCTGAAGCTTTCTTT.